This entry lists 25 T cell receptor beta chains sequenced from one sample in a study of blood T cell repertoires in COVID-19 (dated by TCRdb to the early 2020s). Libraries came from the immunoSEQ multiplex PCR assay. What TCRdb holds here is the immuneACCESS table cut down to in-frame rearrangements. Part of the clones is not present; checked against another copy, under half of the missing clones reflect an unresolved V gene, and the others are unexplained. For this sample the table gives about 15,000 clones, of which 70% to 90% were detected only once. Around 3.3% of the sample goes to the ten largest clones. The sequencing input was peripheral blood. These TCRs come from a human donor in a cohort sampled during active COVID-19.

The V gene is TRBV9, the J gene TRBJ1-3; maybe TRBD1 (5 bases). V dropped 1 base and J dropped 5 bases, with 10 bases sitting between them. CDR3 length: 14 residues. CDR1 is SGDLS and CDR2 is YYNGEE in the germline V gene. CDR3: CASSVMPGRNTIYF. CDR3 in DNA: TGTGCCAGCAGCGTAATGCCAGGGCGAAACACCATATATTTT.

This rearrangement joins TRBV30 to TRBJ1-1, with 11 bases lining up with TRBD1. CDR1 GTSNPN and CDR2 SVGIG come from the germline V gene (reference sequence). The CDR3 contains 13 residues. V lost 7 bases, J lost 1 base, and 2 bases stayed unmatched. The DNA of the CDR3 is TGTGCCTTGGACAGGGGGCGGAACACTGAAGCTTTCTTT. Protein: CALDRGRNTEAFF. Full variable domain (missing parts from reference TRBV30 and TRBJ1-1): SQTIHQWPATLVQPVGSPLSLECTVEGTSNPNLYWYRQAAGRGLQLLFYSVGIGQISSEVPQNLSASRPQDRQFILSSKKLLLSDSGFYLCALDRGRNTEAFFGQGTRLTVV.

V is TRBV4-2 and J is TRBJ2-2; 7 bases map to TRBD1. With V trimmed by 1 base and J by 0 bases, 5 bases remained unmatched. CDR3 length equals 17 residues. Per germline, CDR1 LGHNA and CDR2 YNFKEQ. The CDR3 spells CASSQVGDSANTGELFF. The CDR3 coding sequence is TGTGCCAGCAGCCAAGTGGGGGACAGCGCGAACACCGGGGAGCTGTTTTTT.

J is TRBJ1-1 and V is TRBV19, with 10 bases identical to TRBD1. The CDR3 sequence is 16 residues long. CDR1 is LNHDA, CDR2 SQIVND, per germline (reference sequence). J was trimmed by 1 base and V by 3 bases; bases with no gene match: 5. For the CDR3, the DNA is TGTGCCAGTAGTATTGGGGACAGGGGTCGGAACACTGAAGCTTTCTTT. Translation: CASSIGDRGRNTEAFF.

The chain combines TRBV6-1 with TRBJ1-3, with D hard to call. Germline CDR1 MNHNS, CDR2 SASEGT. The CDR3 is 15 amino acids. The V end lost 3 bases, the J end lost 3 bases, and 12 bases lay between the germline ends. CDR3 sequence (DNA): TGTGCCAGCAGTGAGGGCAGCCCTTTTGGAAACACCATATATTTT. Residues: CASSEGSPFGNTIYF.

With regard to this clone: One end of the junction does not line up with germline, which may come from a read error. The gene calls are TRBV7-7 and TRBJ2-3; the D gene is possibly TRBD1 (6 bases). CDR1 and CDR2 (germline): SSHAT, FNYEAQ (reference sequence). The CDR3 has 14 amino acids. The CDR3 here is CASSLNRDTDTQYF. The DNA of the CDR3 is TGTGCTAGCAGCTTGAACAGGGACACAGATACGCAGTATTTT.

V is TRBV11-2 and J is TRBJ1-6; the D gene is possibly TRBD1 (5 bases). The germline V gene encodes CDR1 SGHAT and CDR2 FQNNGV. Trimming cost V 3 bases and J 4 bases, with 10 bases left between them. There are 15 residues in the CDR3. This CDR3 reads CASSLSQGYNSPLHF. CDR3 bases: TGTGCCAGCAGCTTGTCCCAGGGTTATAATTCACCCCTCCACTTT.

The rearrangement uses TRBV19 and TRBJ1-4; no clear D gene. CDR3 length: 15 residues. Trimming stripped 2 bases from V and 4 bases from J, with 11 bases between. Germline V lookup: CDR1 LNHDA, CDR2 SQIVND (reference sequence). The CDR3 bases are TGTGCCAGTAGTATATCCGGTCCAATTAATGAAAAACTGTTTTTT. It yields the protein CASSISGPINEKLFF. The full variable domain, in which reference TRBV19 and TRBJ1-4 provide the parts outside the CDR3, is DGGITQSPKYLFRKEGQNVTLSCEQNLNHDAMYWYRQDPGQGLRLIYYSQIVNDFQKGDIAEGYSVSREKKESFPLTVTSAQKNPTAFYLCASSISGPINEKLFFGSGTQLSVL.

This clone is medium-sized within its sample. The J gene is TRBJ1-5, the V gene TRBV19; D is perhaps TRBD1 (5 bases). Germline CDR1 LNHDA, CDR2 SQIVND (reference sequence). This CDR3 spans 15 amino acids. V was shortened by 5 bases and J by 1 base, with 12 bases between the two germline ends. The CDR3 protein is CASSPGPGSNQPQHF. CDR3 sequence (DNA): TGTGCCAGTAGTCCCGGGCCAGGGAGCAATCAGCCCCAGCATTTT.

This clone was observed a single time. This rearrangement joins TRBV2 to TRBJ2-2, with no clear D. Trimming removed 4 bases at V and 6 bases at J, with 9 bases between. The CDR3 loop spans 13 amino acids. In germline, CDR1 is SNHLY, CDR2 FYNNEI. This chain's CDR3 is CASSAYPAGELFF. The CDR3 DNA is TGTGCCAGCAGTGCTTACCCAGCCGGGGAGCTGTTTTTT.

The CDR3 nucleotides read TGTGCCACCAGGGGGGGAACCTACGAGCAGTACTTC. This sequence encodes CATRGGTYEQYF. This rearrangement joins TRBV6-5 to TRBJ2-7; the D gene could be TRBD1 or TRBD2 (7 bases each). V was cut by 10 bases and J by 2 bases, with 12 bases left in between. The CDR3 has 12 amino acids. Germline values: CDR1 MNHEY, CDR2 SVGAGI.

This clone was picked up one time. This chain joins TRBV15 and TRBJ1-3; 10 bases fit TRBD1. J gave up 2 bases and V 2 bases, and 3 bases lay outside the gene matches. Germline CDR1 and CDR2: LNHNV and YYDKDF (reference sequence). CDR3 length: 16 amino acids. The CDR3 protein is CATSRTDRGPGNTIYF. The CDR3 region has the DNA TGTGCCACCAGCAGAACCGACAGGGGGCCTGGAAACACCATATATTTT.

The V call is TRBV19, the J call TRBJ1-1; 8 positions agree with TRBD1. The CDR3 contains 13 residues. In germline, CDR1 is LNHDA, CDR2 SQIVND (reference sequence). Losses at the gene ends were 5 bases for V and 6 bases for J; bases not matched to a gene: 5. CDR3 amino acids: CASSLRQGPEAFF. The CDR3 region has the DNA TGTGCCAGTAGTCTCAGACAGGGGCCTGAAGCTTTCTTT. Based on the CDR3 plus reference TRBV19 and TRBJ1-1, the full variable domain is DGGITQSPKYLFRKEGQNVTLSCEQNLNHDAMYWYRQDPGQGLRLIYYSQIVNDFQKGDIAEGYSVSREKKESFPLTVTSAQKNPTAFYLCASSLRQGPEAFFGQGTRLTVV.

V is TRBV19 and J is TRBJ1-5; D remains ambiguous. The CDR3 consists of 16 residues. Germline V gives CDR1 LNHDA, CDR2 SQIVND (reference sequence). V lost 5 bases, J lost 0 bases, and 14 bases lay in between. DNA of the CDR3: TGTGCCAGTAGTTCCCGGGAAGGCCTTAGCAATCAGCCCCAGCATTTT. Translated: CASSSREGLSNQPQHF.

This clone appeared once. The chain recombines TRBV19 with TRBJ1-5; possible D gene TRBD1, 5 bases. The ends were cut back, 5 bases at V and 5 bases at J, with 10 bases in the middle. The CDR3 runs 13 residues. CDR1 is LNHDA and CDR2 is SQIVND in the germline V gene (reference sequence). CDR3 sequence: CASSLQVYQPQHF. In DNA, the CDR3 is TGTGCCAGTAGTTTACAGGTATATCAGCCCCAGCATTTT.

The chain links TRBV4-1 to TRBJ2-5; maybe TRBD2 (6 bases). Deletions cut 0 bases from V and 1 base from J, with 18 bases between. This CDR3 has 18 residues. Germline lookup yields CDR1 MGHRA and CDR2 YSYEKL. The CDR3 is CASSQDKEGWGTQETQYF. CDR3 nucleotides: TGCGCCAGCAGCCAAGATAAGGAGGGTTGGGGCACCCAAGAGACCCAGTACTTC.

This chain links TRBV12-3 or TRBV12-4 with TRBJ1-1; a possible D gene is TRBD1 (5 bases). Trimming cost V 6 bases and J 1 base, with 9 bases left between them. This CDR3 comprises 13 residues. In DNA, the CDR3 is TGTGCCAGCAGGCCTACAGGGAACACTGAAGCTTTCTTT. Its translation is CASRPTGNTEAFF.

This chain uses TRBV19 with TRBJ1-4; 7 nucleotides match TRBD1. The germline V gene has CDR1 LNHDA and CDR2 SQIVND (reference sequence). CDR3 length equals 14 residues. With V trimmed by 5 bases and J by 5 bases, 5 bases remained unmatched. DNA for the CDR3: TGTGCCAGTAGTGACCGGGACAGAAATGAAAAACTGTTTTTT. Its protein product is CASSDRDRNEKLFF.

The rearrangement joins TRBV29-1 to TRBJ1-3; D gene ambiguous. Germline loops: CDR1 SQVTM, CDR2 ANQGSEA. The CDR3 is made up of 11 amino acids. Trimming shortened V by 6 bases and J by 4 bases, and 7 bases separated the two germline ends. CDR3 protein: CSVTSGNTIYF. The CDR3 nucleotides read TGCAGCGTAACATCAGGAAACACCATATATTTT.

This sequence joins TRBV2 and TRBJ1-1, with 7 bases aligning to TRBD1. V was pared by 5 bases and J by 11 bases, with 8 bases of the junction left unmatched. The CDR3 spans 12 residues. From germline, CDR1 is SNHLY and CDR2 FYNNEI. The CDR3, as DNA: TGTGCCAGCAGTCTTAACAGGGGAACTGCTTTCTTT. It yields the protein CASSLNRGTAFF.

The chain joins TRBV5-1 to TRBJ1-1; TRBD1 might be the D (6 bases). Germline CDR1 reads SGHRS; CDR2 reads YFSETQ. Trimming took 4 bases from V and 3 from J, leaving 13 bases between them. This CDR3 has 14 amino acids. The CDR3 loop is CASSITPGDTEAFF. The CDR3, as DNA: TGCGCCAGCAGCATAACCCCAGGGGACACTGAAGCTTTCTTT.

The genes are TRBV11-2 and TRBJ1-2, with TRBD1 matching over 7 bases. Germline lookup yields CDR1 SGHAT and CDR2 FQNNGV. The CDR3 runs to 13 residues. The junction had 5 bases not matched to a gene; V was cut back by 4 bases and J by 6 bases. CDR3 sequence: CASSWQTGDGYTF. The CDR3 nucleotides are TGTGCCAGCAGCTGGCAAACAGGGGATGGCTACACCTTC.

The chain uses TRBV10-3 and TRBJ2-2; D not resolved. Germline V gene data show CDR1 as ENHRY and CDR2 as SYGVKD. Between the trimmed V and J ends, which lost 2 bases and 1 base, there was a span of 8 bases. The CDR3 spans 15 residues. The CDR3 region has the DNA TGTGCCATCAGTGAGCTTGCAGGGAACACCGGGGAGCTGTTTTTT. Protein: CAISELAGNTGELFF.

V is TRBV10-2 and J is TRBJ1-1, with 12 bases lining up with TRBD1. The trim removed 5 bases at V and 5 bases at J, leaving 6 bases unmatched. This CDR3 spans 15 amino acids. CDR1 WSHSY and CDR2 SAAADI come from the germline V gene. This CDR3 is CASSKPGQGATEAFF. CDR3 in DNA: TGCGCCAGCAGTAAACCGGGACAGGGGGCAACTGAAGCTTTCTTT.

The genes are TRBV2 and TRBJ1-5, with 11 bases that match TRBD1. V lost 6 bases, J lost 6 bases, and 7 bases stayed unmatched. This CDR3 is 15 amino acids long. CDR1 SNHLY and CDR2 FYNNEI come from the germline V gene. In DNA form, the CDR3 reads TGTGCCAGCAGCGCAGGGACAGGGGGTGGTCAGCCCCAGCATTTT. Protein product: CASSAGTGGGQPQHF.